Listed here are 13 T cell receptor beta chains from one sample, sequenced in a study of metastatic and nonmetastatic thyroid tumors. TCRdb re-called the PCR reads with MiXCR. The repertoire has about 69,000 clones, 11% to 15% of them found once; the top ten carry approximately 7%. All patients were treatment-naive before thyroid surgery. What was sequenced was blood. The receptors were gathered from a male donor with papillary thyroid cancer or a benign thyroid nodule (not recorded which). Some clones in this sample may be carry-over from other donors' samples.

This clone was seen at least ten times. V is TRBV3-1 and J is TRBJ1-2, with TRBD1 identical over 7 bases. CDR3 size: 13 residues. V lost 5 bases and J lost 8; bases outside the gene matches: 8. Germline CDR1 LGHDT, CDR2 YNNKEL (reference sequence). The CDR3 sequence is CASSYRGQGGYTF. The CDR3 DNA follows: TGTGCCAGCAGCTACAGGGGCCAAGGGGGCTACACCTTC. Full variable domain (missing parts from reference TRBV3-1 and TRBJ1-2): DTAVSQTPKYLVTQMGNDKSIKCEQNLGHDTMYWYKQDSKKFLKIMFSYNNKELIINETVPNRFSPKSPDKAHLNLHINSLELGDSAVYFCASSYRGQGGYTFGSGTRLTVV.

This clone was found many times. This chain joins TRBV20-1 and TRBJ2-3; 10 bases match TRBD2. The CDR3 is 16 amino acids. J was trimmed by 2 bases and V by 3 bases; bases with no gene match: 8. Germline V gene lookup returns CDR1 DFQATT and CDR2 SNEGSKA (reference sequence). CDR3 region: CSASPLAGPLTDTQYF. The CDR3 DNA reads TGCAGTGCTAGTCCACTAGCGGGGCCACTCACAGATACGCAGTATTTT.

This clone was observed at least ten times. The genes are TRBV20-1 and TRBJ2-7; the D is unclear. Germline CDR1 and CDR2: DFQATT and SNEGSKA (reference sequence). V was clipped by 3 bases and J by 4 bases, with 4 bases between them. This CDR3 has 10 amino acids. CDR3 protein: CSASHYEQYF. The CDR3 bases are TGCAGTGCTAGTCATTACGAGCAGTACTTC.

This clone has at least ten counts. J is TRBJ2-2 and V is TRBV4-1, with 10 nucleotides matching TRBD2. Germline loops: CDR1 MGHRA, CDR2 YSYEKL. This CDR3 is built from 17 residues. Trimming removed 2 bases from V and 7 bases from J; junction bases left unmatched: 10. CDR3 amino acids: CASSQRLAGALGGELFF. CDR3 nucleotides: TGCGCCAGCAGCCAAAGGCTAGCGGGAGCGTTGGGCGGGGAGCTGTTTTTT.

CDR3 in DNA: TGTGCCAGCAGTTGGGGTACCCTCAACACCGGGGAGCTGTTTTTT. It yields the protein CASSWGTLNTGELFF. The chain combines TRBV6-4 with TRBJ2-2; D is ambiguous. The CDR3 length is 15 residues. V gave up 5 bases and J gave up 2 bases, with 12 bases separating them. Per the germline V gene, CDR1 is MRHNA and CDR2 is SNTAGT.

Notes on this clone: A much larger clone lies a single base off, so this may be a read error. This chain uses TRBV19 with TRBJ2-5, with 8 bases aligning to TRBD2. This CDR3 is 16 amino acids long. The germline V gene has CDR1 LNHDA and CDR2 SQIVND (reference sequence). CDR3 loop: CACSIGGSGNQETQYF. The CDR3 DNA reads TGTGCCTGTAGTATAGGGGGTAGCGGGAACCAAGAGACCCAGTACTTC.

The CDR3 region is CASSYRGGNYGYTF. CDR3 coding DNA: TGTGCCAGCAGTTACAGAGGCGGAAATTATGGCTACACCTTC. The rearrangement joins TRBV6-2 or TRBV6-3 to TRBJ1-2; D gene unclear. With 2 bases removed from V and 5 bases from J, the gap between germline ends came to 12 bases. Germline V gives CDR1 MNHEY, CDR2 SVGEGT. The CDR3 is 14 residues long.

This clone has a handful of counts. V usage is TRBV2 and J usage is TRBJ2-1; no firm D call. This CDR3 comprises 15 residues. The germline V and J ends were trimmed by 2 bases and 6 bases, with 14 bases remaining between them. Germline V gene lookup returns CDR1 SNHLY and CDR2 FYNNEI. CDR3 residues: CASSEFLRIGNEQFF. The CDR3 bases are TGTGCCAGCAGTGAATTCCTAAGAATCGGCAATGAGCAGTTCTTC.

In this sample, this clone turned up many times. The CDR3 reads CASSLRGGVETQYF. The CDR3 region has the DNA TGTGCCAGCAGCTTGAGAGGGGGGGTGGAGACCCAGTACTTC. V is TRBV5-6 and J is TRBJ2-5; a weak D match, TRBD2 (7 bases). V was trimmed by 1 base and J by 5 bases, leaving 12 bases between them. The CDR3 extends over 14 amino acids. Per the germline V gene, CDR1 is SGHDT and CDR2 is YYEEEE.

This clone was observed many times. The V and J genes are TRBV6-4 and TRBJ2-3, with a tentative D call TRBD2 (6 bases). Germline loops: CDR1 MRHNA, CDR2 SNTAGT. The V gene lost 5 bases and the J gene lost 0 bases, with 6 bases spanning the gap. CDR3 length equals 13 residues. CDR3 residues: CASSSGSTDTQYF. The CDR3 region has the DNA TGTGCCAGCAGTAGCGGGAGCACAGATACGCAGTATTTT.

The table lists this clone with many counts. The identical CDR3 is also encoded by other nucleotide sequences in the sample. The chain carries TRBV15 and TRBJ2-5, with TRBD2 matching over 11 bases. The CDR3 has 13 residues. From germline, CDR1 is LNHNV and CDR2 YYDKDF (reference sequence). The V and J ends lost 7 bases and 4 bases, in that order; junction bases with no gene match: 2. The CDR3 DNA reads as TGTGCCACCATGACTAGCGGGATAGAGACCCAGTACTTC. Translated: CATMTSGIETQYF.

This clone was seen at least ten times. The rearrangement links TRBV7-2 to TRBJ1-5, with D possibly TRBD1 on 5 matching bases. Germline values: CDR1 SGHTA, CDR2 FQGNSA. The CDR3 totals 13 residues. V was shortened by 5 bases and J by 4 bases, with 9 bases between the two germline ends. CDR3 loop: CASSRTFNQPQHF. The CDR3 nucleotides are TGTGCCAGCAGCCGGACATTTAATCAGCCCCAGCATTTT.

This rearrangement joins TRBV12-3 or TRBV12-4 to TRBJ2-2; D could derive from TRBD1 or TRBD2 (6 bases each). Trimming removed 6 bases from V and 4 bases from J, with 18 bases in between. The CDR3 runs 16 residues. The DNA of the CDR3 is TGTGCCAGCAGGGGATTCGGGGGCGGGGTCACCGGGGAGCTGTTTTTT. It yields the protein CASRGFGGGVTGELFF.